This T cell receptor beta chain was documented in a study of CD8+CD57+ T cells in acquired aplastic anemia. Overall study context: Mean read depth for CD4+ cells from healthy donors was 9 million to 13 million.

Study results and caveats: Levels of CD8+ Simpson's diversity were not significantly distinct in patients versus controls.

The template for TCR beta VDJ and CDR3 sequence profiling was genomic DNA. One entry per CDR3 protein results from TCRdb running MiXCR on the reads. The sample has around 200,000 distinct CDR3 sequences; 61% are singletons. CDR3 length: 19 residues. V lost 4 bases, J lost 4 bases, and 12 bases stayed unmatched. Germline CDR1 reads KGHDR; CDR2 reads SFDVKD. Turning to this clonotype: Its target is unknown.

V is TRBV24-1 and J is TRBJ2-3; 14 positions match TRBD2. The clonotype originates from a human donor in good health. Material for sequencing was sorted CD4+, CD8+, or CD8+CD57+ T cells (not recorded which) from PBMCs. The CDR3 reads CATSDRRLAGGDLSDTQYF. As DNA, the CDR3 is TGTGCCACCAGTGACCGTAGACTAGCGGGAGGGGATTTGTCAGATACGCAGTATTTT.